This T cell receptor beta chain was observed in a study of OX40 agonist ivuxolimab in advanced cancers. As for the study in general: An agonistic human IgG2 monoclonal antibody against OX40 (CD134) was given. Enrolled patients in dose escalation had cancers that were hepatocellular carcinoma, melanoma, renal cell or head and neck cancer. Dosing consisted of intravenous ivuxolimab at 0.01 to 10 mg/kg every 2 weeks.

Worth noting for this clone: Its antigen is currently unknown.

Deletions cut 6 bases from V and 7 bases from J, with 13 bases between. CDR1 WSHSY and CDR2 SAAADI come from the germline V gene. This CDR3 is built from 13 residues. The data were produced by immunoSEQ multiplex PCR, yet TCRdb's version contains in-frame clones alone and is incomplete. This table holds 70,000 or so clones, just under 85% found once. Study conclusions and caveats: Blood T cells, both CD4+ and CD8+, expanded clonally by week 6 at 0.1 to 3.0 mg/kg.

The chain joins TRBV10-2 to TRBJ2-1, with a possible D match to TRBD2 (6 bases). This specimen was CD4+ or CD8+ T cells sorted from blood, taken in a trial of the OX40 agonist ivuxolimab. This receptor was obtained from an adult with an advanced solid tumor such as melanoma, head and neck, liver or kidney cancer. DNA of the CDR3: TGCGCCAGCAGCCCGGGACTGACAAATGAGCAGTTCTTC. Encoded protein: CASSPGLTNEQFF.